This entry is about one T cell receptor beta chain. The antigen is unknown. The sample is drawn from a study of OX40 agonist ivuxolimab in advanced cancers. Study-wide background: The patients received ivuxolimab by intravenous route every 2 weeks at 0.01 to 10 mg/kg. Patients receiving dose escalation had hepatocellular carcinoma, melanoma, renal cell or head and neck cancer. Study-level results: Average numbers of expanded clones were greater in CD8+ T cells than in CD4+.

CDR1 and CDR2 from the germline V gene are SGHAT and FQNNGV. Trimming took 4 bases from V and 8 from J, leaving 19 bases between them. This CDR3 is built from 15 residues. Sequencing used immunoSEQ multiplex PCR; TCRdb keeps in-frame clones, though not all of them. The data contain over 45,000 clones, 80% to 90% of them singletons. The origin of this receptor is an adult with an advanced solid tumor such as melanoma, head and neck, liver or kidney cancer. The source material was CD4+ or CD8+ T cells sorted from blood, sampled in a trial of the OX40 agonist ivuxolimab. The rearrangement uses TRBV11-2 and TRBJ2-3, with D perhaps TRBD1 (6 bases). CDR3 sequence reads: CASSSGHAPGGTQYF. The CDR3, as DNA: TGTGCCAGCAGCTCGGGACACGCGCCTGGAGGTACGCAGTATTTT.